This T cell receptor (beta chain) was profiled in a study of blood T cell repertoires in COVID-19 (dated by TCRdb to the early 2020s). Context from the whole study: The collaborator samples originated in the United States, Italy and Spain and spanned the acute and convalescent phases of COVID-19. The material from the prospective study consisted of cDNA or gDNA derived from T cells, B-cell-depleted T cells, or PBMCs. Subjects who had been exposed to COVID-19, were actively infected with it, or had recovered from it provided the deeply sampled blood TCRbeta repertoires that made up the dataset. The repertoires were released in a freely available public database meant as a resource for research on the immune response to SARS-CoV-2. Samples were obtained from the ongoing ImmuneRACE study (first 160 participants) and from about 1,300 subjects provided by 6 global collaborators. Nearly every sample came with metadata listing a de-identified subject ID, COVID-19 status, age in years and sex. Where HLA class I and class II types were available, the types were taken from metadata supplied by the sample provider, not from assay-based typing. Overall results and qualifications from the work: The quantity of clinical and demographic metadata differed by source and by participant and was supplied without curation.

One collaborating source in Seattle enrolled patients during active infection and followed them longitudinally through the course of disease. Whole blood was collected in K2EDTA tubes by collaborating institutions according to the institutions' own protocols. For TCRbeta analysis, collaborator samples were shipped as frozen whole blood, as isolated PBMCs, or as DNA extracted from either sample type. On this clone: What antigen it recognizes has not been identified. Per-base quality was not reported, and no clone a single base away is much larger than it.

TCRbeta CDR3 regions were amplified from genomic DNA using the immunoSEQ Assay, a bias-controlled multiplex PCR. Processing in the source paper ran as follows. The number of nucleated cells in each sample was estimated by amplification of reference gene primers within the assay. Sequence reads were collapsed and filtered to measure the absolute abundance of every unique TCRbeta CDR3 rearrangement. For each sample, productive Simpson clonality was calculated by taking the square root of Simpson's diversity index across productive rearrangements. Here the immuneACCESS table is served through TCRdb, limited to in-frame sequences with V and J called. Missing clones are a known gap in these copies; in checked studies unresolved V genes cover under half, and the rest lacks a known reason. V, J and clone size derive from that table, while D and trimming were established from the DNA sequence. The sample data list some 130,000 clones, and around 88% of these were observed just once. The ten largest make up 4.3% of the sample.

The sample consisted of peripheral blood. The receptor comes from a man between 60 and 75 years old with COVID-19, enrolled during active disease.

The DNA is TGTGCCATCAGTGATCAGGGCGCCGCTAACTATGGCTACACCTTC. The encoded protein is CAISDQGAANYGYTF. The sequence links TRBV10-3 to TRBJ1-2, and the D gene may be TRBD1, 5 bases matching. From the cysteine through the phenylalanine, the CDR3 covers 15 amino acids. Just the 45-base CDR3 DNA is kept, in frame starting at base 1. The germline V gene encodes CDR1 ENHRY and CDR2 SYGVKD. Trimming removed 3 bases from V and 0 bases from J, leaving 11 bases between the germline ends.